These 30 T cell receptor beta chains originate from one sample sequenced in a study of tumor-infiltrating lymphocytes in glioblastoma multiforme (dated by TCRdb to 2016 to 2017). Sequencing relied on an Illumina HiSeq 2500. A modified ARM-PCR protocol with multiple V-beta primers and a C-beta primer was used to build TCRB libraries from RNA via three nested multiplex PCR rounds. Using fastp at Q25 and MiXCR, TCRdb reprocessed the public reads and kept productive beta chains. Entries are consolidated by CDR3 protein sequence, retaining the most common genes and DNA. For this sample there are some 15,000 distinct CDR3 sequences; 55% to 75% appear just once. Jointly, the top ten make up just under 50% of the sample. The sequencing input was brain tumor tissue. These receptors originate from a male donor with glioblastoma.

As for this clonotype: Relative to the germline gene, one junction end is altered; a read error may explain this. CDR3 region: CASTLLWGGTVAFF. The CDR3 DNA reads as TGTGCCAGCACCCTACTATGGGGAGGAACTGTAGCTTTCTTT. The chain recombines TRBV12-3 or TRBV12-4 with TRBJ1-1; D is unresolved. The CDR3 contains 14 residues.

The J gene is TRBJ1-4, the V gene TRBV7-9; 7 nucleotides match TRBD1. CDR1 and CDR2 from the germline V gene are SEHNR and FQNEAQ (reference sequence). Trimming removed 7 bases from V and 7 bases from J; junction bases left unmatched: 15. The CDR3 covers 16 residues. The CDR3 protein is CASNQSWGTVSEKLFF. Here the CDR3 DNA reads TGTGCCAGCAACCAGTCATGGGGGACAGTGAGTGAAAAACTGTTTTTT.

Here the CDR3 reads CASIPSFGQWLALNTGELFF. The CDR3 nucleotides read TGTGCCAGCATCCCCTCATTCGGCCAATGGCTAGCGCTAAACACCGGGGAGCTGTTTTTT. This chain joins TRBV11-2 and TRBJ2-2; D is perhaps TRBD2 (6 bases). There are 20 residues in the CDR3. V was clipped by 7 bases and J by 2 bases, with 29 bases between them. Germline V gene data show CDR1 as SGHAT and CDR2 as FQNNGV.

This chain links TRBV13 with TRBJ2-4; D call uncertain. The V gene's germline CDR1 is PRHDT and CDR2 FYEKMQ (reference sequence). The CDR3 length is 15 residues. V was pared by 0 bases and J by 4 bases, with 10 bases between. The CDR3 nucleotides read TGTGCCAGCAGCTTAGGGCAGACTTATAAAAACATTCAGTACTTC. Protein sequence: CASSLGQTYKNIQYF. The full variable domain, with the rest looked up from reference TRBV13 and TRBJ2-4, is AAGVIQSPRHLIKEKRETATLKCYPIPRHDTVYWYQQGPGQDPQFLISFYEKMQSDKGSIPDRFSAQQFSDYHSELNMSSLELGDSALYFCASSLGQTYKNIQYFGAGTRLSVL.

In regard to this clonotype: An end of the junction does not agree with germline; a read error may underlie this. The chain combines TRBV29-1 with TRBJ2-4; no reliable D call. CDR1 is SQVTM, CDR2 ANQGSEA, per germline. This CDR3 has 14 residues. CDR3 in DNA: TGTAGTGTGTCACGGGTGGGCGGCGAAAACATTCAGTACTTC. Protein: CSVSRVGGENIQYF.

This clonotype showed up just a few times. With a much larger clone just one base away, this may be a read error. V and J are TRBV2 and TRBJ2-1; a possible D gene is TRBD1 (5 bases). The CDR3 runs to 11 residues. The ends were cut back, 10 bases at V and 10 bases at J, with 14 bases in the middle. Germline CDR1 is SNHLY and CDR2 is FYNNEI. The chain's CDR3 is CATVGVVEQFF. DNA of the CDR3: TGTGCCACGGTAGGGGTGGTCGAGCAGTTCTTC.

This clonotype occurred once. As the CDR3 is not closed by the conserved phenylalanine or tryptophan, this likely results from a read error. The chain joins TRBV7-9 to TRBJ2-1, with TRBD2 matching 11 bases. The CDR3 has 15 residues. Germline CDR1 reads SEHNR; CDR2 reads FQNEAQ (reference sequence). The chain's CDR3 is CAGSKTSGAHNEQFL. CDR3 sequence (DNA): TGTGCCGGCAGTAAGACTAGCGGGGCCCACAATGAGCAGTTCCTC.

The chain couples TRBV11-2 to TRBJ2-1, with TRBD2 matching 9 bases. CDR1 and CDR2 from the germline V gene are SGHAT and FQNNGV. The length of the CDR3 is 15 residues. Trimming removed 5 bases from V and 1 base from J; junction bases left unmatched: 3. The CDR3 DNA sequence: TGTGCCAGCAGCCCAGGACTAGCGTCCTACAATGAGCAGTTCTTC. This sequence encodes CASSPGLASYNEQFF.

To note about this clonotype: A junction end diverges from the germline sequence, so it may reflect a read error. The V gene is TRBV7-8, the J gene TRBJ2-7; 7 nucleotides agree with TRBD1. The length of the CDR3 is 16 residues. Germline CDR1 SGHVS, CDR2 FQNEAQ. The CDR3 bases are TGTACCAGCAGCTTAGATGGGACAGTTACCTCCTACGAGCAATACTTC. Protein sequence: CTSSLDGTVTSYEQYF.

This CDR3 reads CSVRGGLYNEQFF. In DNA, the CDR3 is TGCAGCGTTAGGGGGGGCCTTTACAATGAGCAGTTCTTC. The V call is TRBV29-1, the J call TRBJ2-1; tentative D call: TRBD2 (7 bases). Deletions cut 5 bases from V and 4 bases from J, with 12 bases between. This CDR3 is 13 amino acids long. Germline-derived CDR1 and CDR2 are SQVTM and ANQGSEA.

The J gene is TRBJ2-5, the V gene TRBV21-1. TRBV21-1 is a listed pseudogene. The CDR3 is 15 residues long. CDR3 coding DNA: TGTGCCAGCAGCAAAAATACGCCAGCACAAGAGACCCAGTACTTC. Encoded protein: CASSKNTPAQETQYF.

This clonotype was seen a few times. The CDR3 DNA sequence: TGCAGCGTTGAAGATGGACAGAGAAACACTGAAGCTTTCTTT. Its translation is CSVEDGQRNTEAFF. The chain carries TRBV29-1 and TRBJ1-1, with D possibly matching TRBD1 (6 bases). V lost 0 bases to trimming and J lost 2 bases, with 10 bases between them. The CDR3 runs 14 residues. Germline loops: CDR1 SQVTM, CDR2 ANQGSEA. Complete variable domain (other parts from reference TRBV29-1 and TRBJ1-1): SAVISQKPSRDICQRGTSLTIQCQVDSQVTMMFWYRQQPGQSLTLIATANQGSEATYESGFVIDKFPISRPNLTFSTLTVSNMSPEDSSIYLCSVEDGQRNTEAFFGQGTRLTVV.

The chain is built from TRBV11-3 and TRBJ2-1; 11 nucleotides line up with TRBD2. This CDR3 spans 20 amino acids. The germline V gene has CDR1 SGHNT and CDR2 YENEEA. Unmatched junction bases numbered 20, after V lost 5 bases and J lost 5 bases. The CDR3 DNA reads TGTGCCAGCAGCCAAAGCTTAGGCTCCGGGGCTAGCGGGAGGAACAATGAGCAGTTCTTC. Translation gives CASSQSLGSGASGRNNEQFF.

The chain is built from TRBV13 and TRBJ2-7, with no clear D. Per germline, CDR1 PRHDT and CDR2 FYEKMQ (reference sequence). The germline V and J ends were trimmed by 6 bases and 6 bases, with 21 bases remaining between them. The length of the CDR3 is 15 residues. CDR3 DNA sequence: TGTGCCAGCAGGATCGGGCTAGTCCCCACCTCCGAGCAGTACTTC. It codes for CASRIGLVPTSEQYF.

The chain couples TRBV6-2 or TRBV6-3 to TRBJ2-7; D is uncertain. Per the germline V gene, CDR1 is MNHEY and CDR2 is SVGEGT. The CDR3 runs 14 residues. V dropped 6 bases and J dropped 0 bases, with 12 bases sitting between them. The CDR3 region is CASSRGGSSYEQYF. CDR3 bases: TGTGCCAGCAGCCGCGGCGGAAGCTCCTACGAGCAGTACTTC.

CDR3: CAVGATINSGANVLTF. For the CDR3, the DNA is TGTGCCGTTGGGGCTACGATCAACTCTGGGGCCAACGTCCTGACTTTC. V usage is TRBV5-4 and J usage is TRBJ2-6, with D maybe TRBD1 (5 bases). The CDR3 spans 16 residues. V was shortened by 10 bases and J by 0 bases, with 17 bases between the two germline ends. Per germline, CDR1 SGHNT and CDR2 YYREEE (reference sequence).

This clonotype was recorded a few times. Likely a read error: the CDR3 ends without its conserved phenylalanine or tryptophan. The chain recombines TRBV20-1 with TRBJ1-1; the D is unclear. There are 15 residues in the CDR3. Germline V gene lookup returns CDR1 DFQATT and CDR2 SNEGSKA (reference sequence). The CDR3 loop reads CSARVAGGGNIEAFS. In nucleotides, the CDR3 is TGCAGTGCTAGGGTGGCAGGAGGAGGGAACATTGAAGCTTTCTCT.

The J gene is TRBJ2-7, the V gene TRBV11-1; D not certain. This CDR3 is built from 16 residues. From germline, CDR1 is SGHAT and CDR2 FQDESV (reference sequence). CDR3 sequence: CVGSPSALAAHYEQYF. The CDR3, as DNA: TGTGTCGGCAGCCCCTCTGCCCTGGCTGCACACTACGAGCAGTACTTC.

The rearrangement joins TRBV4-1 to TRBJ1-2, with D perhaps matching TRBD1 (5 bases). This CDR3 region has 15 residues. Trimming took off 8 bases at V and 2 bases at J, with 18 bases between the two ends. CDR1 and CDR2 (germline): MGHRA, YSYEKL. CDR3 region: CASQDRYRRNYGYTF. The CDR3 nucleotides are TGCGCCAGCCAAGATCGATACAGGAGAAACTATGGCTACACCTTC.

Regarding this clonotype: Lacking the conserved final phenylalanine or tryptophan, this CDR3 likely reflects a read error. The DNA is left out, because the CDR3 cannot be placed on it with certainty; the CDR3 is given as TCRdb lists it. This chain uses TRBV20-1 with TRBJ2-1; the table gives TRBD2 as D, unverified against the DNA. From germline, CDR1 is DFQATT and CDR2 SNEGSKA (reference sequence). Ends included, the CDR3 has 16 residues. The chain's CDR3 is CSASRPRLAGMNEQFL.

Sample share makes this clonotype medium-sized. The chain links TRBV10-2 to TRBJ2-7; D might be TRBD1 or TRBD2, each matching 5 bases. Germline V gene sequence: CDR1 WSHSY, CDR2 SAAADI. The V gene lost 6 bases and the J gene lost 0 bases, with 18 bases spanning the gap. This CDR3 region has 16 residues. This CDR3 is CASSRIRDVSSYEQYF. The CDR3 DNA follows: TGCGCCAGCAGCCGTATCAGGGACGTGAGCTCCTACGAGCAGTACTTC.

The rearrangement joins TRBV6-2 or TRBV6-3 to TRBJ2-4; 8 nucleotides agree with TRBD1. V shed 2 bases and J 15 bases; nucleotides not matched to a gene: 12. CDR1 and CDR2 (germline): MNHEY, SVGEGT. This CDR3 has 14 residues. CDR3 in amino acids: CASSYAGLDRERYF. The CDR3 DNA follows: TGTGCCAGCAGTTACGCCGGGTTGGACAGGGAGAGGTACTTC.

This chain connects TRBV12-3 or TRBV12-4 to TRBJ1-1, with D uncertain. V was clipped by 1 base and J by 7 bases, with 10 bases between them. This CDR3 is built from 13 residues. For the CDR3, the DNA is TGTGCCAGCAGTTTAGAGGGTCGGGGTGAAGCTTTCTTT. It specifies CASSLEGRGEAFF.

Remarks on this clonotype: A much larger clone differs from this one at a single base, so this may be a read error. J is TRBJ2-7 and V is TRBV11-1; 10 bases match TRBD1. The CDR3 runs 15 residues. The ends lost 8 bases at V and 4 bases at J; junction bases unmatched: 11. Germline lookup yields CDR1 SGHAT and CDR2 FQDESV (reference sequence). CDR3 protein: CASLAHLDRGYEQYF. DNA of the CDR3: TGTGCCAGCTTAGCGCATCTGGACAGGGGGTACGAGCAGTACTTC.

Of note for this clonotype: This may be a read error: a much more frequent sequence differs by one nucleotide. V and J are TRBV11-2 and TRBJ1-1; TRBD1 might be the D (6 bases). The CDR3 length is 14 residues. Germline-derived CDR1 and CDR2 are SGHAT and FQNNGV. The chain's CDR3 is CDSSFGQMNTEAFF. The CDR3 DNA sequence: TGTGACAGCAGCTTTGGACAGATGAACACTGAAGCTTTCTTT.

As regards this clonotype: Likely a read error: the CDR3 ends without its conserved phenylalanine or tryptophan. The chain employs TRBV12-3 or TRBV12-4 and TRBJ1-1, with D uncertain. CDR3 length equals 15 residues. The CDR3 region is CASSLGGFLGTEAFI. The CDR3, as DNA: TGTGCCAGCAGCTTAGGAGGGTTTTTAGGCACTGAAGCTTTCATT.

The V and J genes are TRBV11-2 and TRBJ2-5; 11 bases fit TRBD2. CDR3 size: 17 residues. V dropped 5 bases and J dropped 4; count of bases not matched to a gene: 12. Germline lookup yields CDR1 SGHAT and CDR2 FQNNGV. As DNA, the CDR3 is TGTGCCAGCAGCCCCCCCGGGCAGCTAGCGGGGGGAGAGACCCAGTACTTC. It specifies CASSPPGQLAGGETQYF.

This clonotype was counted many times. The chain employs TRBV28 and TRBJ1-1; D not resolved. Trimming took 5 bases from V and 2 from J, leaving 12 bases between them. Germline lookup yields CDR1 MDHEN and CDR2 SYDVKM. The CDR3 covers 14 residues. The CDR3 nucleotides read TGTGCCAGCAGTCCCTCCAGTCCTAACACTGAAGCTTTCTTT. Protein product: CASSPSSPNTEAFF. Full variable domain (rest looked up from reference TRBV28 and TRBJ1-1): DVKVTQSSRYLVKRTGEKVFLECVQDMDHENMFWYRQDPGLGLRLIYFSYDVKMKEKGDIPEGYSVSREKKERFSLILESASTNQTSMYLCASSPSSPNTEAFFGQGTRLTVV.

This clonotype was observed a single time. The chain carries TRBV11-2 and TRBJ2-7; D perhaps matches TRBD1 (5 bases). The CDR3 covers 15 residues. The germline V and J ends were trimmed by 0 bases and 0 bases, with 9 bases remaining between them. Germline values: CDR1 SGHAT, CDR2 FQNNGV. As DNA, the CDR3 is TGTGCCAGCAGCTTAGAGTCAGGGTGCTCCTACGAGCAGTACTTC. Translation: CASSLESGCSYEQYF.

Only one count was recorded for this clonotype. The chain employs TRBV6-6 and TRBJ1-4; tentative D call: TRBD1 (6 bases). Germline V gene data show CDR1 as MNHNY and CDR2 as SVGAGI (reference sequence). The CDR3 runs 14 residues. V was cut by 2 bases and J by 5 bases, with 9 bases left in between. CDR3 sequence: CASSYGQGNEKLFF. Here the CDR3 DNA reads TGTGCCAGCAGTTACGGGCAGGGGAATGAAAAACTGTTTTTT.